These T cell receptor beta chains were read from a single sample in a study of CD8+ T cells in alopecia areata. Clones were read by immunoSEQ multiplex PCR, and TCRdb kept only the in-frame ones, dropping some. The sample lists some 150,000 clones, around 50% seen once, with under 8% in the top ten. The source was CD4+ T cells sorted from blood, collected at week 0. These receptors all come from a human donor with alopecia areata. Both conserved end residues are part of each CDR3. Each record gives: V gene, D gene, clone size, J gene, CDR3 DNA, CDR3 protein. A D gene is named only where the DNA matches it firmly. A row's size may be missing; if present it is once, few, many or a size class.

V: TRBV5-1
D: NA
size: once
J: TRBJ2-5
DNA: TGCGCCAGCAGCTTGGCCTCAGAGACCCAGTACTTC
CDR3: CASSLASETQYF

V: TRBV19
D: NA
size: NA
J: TRBJ2-7
DNA: TGTGCCAGTAGCGACTCCACCAGAAGCTCCTACGAGCAGTACTTC
CDR3: CASSDSTRSSYEQYF

V: TRBV7-2
D: NA
size: few
J: TRBJ2-6
DNA: TGTGCCAGCTCGGGCTCTGGGGCCAACGTCCTGACTTTC
CDR3: CASSGSGANVLTF

V: TRBV30
D: NA
size: few
J: TRBJ2-1
DNA: TGTGCCTGGAGTCTTATGGGGGGCCCTCAGTTCTTC
CDR3: CAWSLMGGPQFF

V: TRBV7-2
D: TRBD2
size: NA
J: TRBJ2-5
DNA: TGTGCCAGCAGCCTAGTCGGGACTAGCGGGTCCCAGTACTTC
CDR3: CASSLVGTSGSQYF

V: TRBV5-1
D: NA
size: few
J: TRBJ1-1
DNA: TGCGCCAGCAGCTTGGGCCAGGATTCTATTATGAACACTGAAGCTTTCTTT
CDR3: CASSLGQDSIMNTEAFF

V: TRBV7-2
D: TRBD2
size: NA
J: TRBJ2-2
DNA: TGTGCCAGCAGCTTACTAGCGGGCACCGGGGAGCTGTTTTTT
CDR3: CASSLLAGTGELFF

V: TRBV29-1
D: TRBD1
size: NA
J: TRBJ2-2
DNA: TGCAGCGTGGGACAGTTAAACACCGGGGAGCTGTTTTTT
CDR3: CSVGQLNTGELFF

V: TRBV11-3
D: NA
size: few
J: TRBJ1-1
DNA: TGTGCCAGCAGCTTAGATGGAGGGTACTACGGAGCTTTCTTT
CDR3: CASSLDGGYYGAFF

V: TRBV30
D: TRBD1
size: once
J: TRBJ2-3
DNA: TGTGCCTGGAGTGTACAGGGGGATACGCAGTATTTT
CDR3: CAWSVQGDTQYF

V: TRBV5-6
D: NA
size: NA
J: TRBJ1-6
DNA: TGTGCCAGCAGCTACCGACAGCGCTACTATAATTCACCCCTCCACTTT
CDR3: CASSYRQRYYNSPLHF

V: TRBV29-1
D: TRBD1
size: few
J: TRBJ2-7
DNA: TGCAGCGTAACCGACAACCAAGGGACAGGGGAATCCTACGAGCAGTACTTC
CDR3: CSVTDNQGTGESYEQYF

V: TRBV7-8
D: NA
size: few
J: TRBJ2-2
DNA: TGTGCCAGCAGCCCACCCCTGCGCATGAGGAAGAACACCGGGGAGCTGTTTTTT
CDR3: CASSPPLRMRKNTGELFF

V: TRBV4-3
D: TRBD1
size: NA
J: TRBJ2-3
DNA: TGCGCCAGCAGCCAAGAACATACCGGGACAGCAGATACGCAGTATTTT
CDR3: CASSQEHTGTADTQYF

V: TRBV29-1
D: NA
size: NA
J: TRBJ2-1
DNA: TGCAGCGTGGCCCCCAGGCTCTGGGGCAATGAGCAGTTCTTC
CDR3: CSVAPRLWGNEQFF

V: TRBV5-1
D: NA
size: NA
J: TRBJ2-7
DNA: TGCGCCAGCAGCTTGGATCGGGGGGCGCGTTGGGAGCAGTACTTC
CDR3: CASSLDRGARWEQYF

V: TRBV5-6
D: NA
size: NA
J: TRBJ1-1
DNA: TGTGCCAGCAGCTTGGCCTGGGGGACCGGTAGCACTGAAGCTTTCTTT
CDR3: CASSLAWGTGSTEAFF

V: TRBV5-1
D: NA
size: NA
J: TRBJ2-7
DNA: TGCGCCAGCAGCTTGGGGGGAAACTCCTACGAGCAGTACTTC
CDR3: CASSLGGNSYEQYF

V: TRBV7-9
D: NA
size: few
J: TRBJ2-1
DNA: TGTGCCACCGGGGGCTCCAGCTCCTACAATGAGCAGTTCTTC
CDR3: CATGGSSSYNEQFF

V: TRBV5-1
D: TRBD1
size: NA
J: TRBJ2-3
DNA: TGCGCCAGCAGCTGGGGACAGGCGGATACGCAGTATTTT
CDR3: CASSWGQADTQYF

V: TRBV6-5
D: TRBD1
size: NA
J: TRBJ1-2
DNA: TGTGCCAGCTTCCGGACAGGGGATGGCTACACCTTC
CDR3: CASFRTGDGYTF

V: TRBV27
D: TRBD1
size: NA
J: TRBJ1-2
DNA: TGTGCCAGCAGTTTATCGTACGAGGGGGCTAATGGCTACACCTTC
CDR3: CASSLSYEGANGYTF

V: TRBV19
D: NA
size: NA
J: TRBJ2-3
DNA: TGTGCCAGTAGTCCTCTACCAGGACGGTACACAGATACGCAGTATTTT
CDR3: CASSPLPGRYTDTQYF

V: TRBV9
D: NA
size: few
J: TRBJ1-1
DNA: TGTGCCAGCAGCCCTCGGACAGAAACGAACACTGAAGCTTTCTTT
CDR3: CASSPRTETNTEAFF

V: TRBV6-1
D: NA
size: NA
J: TRBJ1-5
DNA: TGTGCCAGCAGTGGTCGGGATCAGCCCCAGCATTTT
CDR3: CASSGRDQPQHF